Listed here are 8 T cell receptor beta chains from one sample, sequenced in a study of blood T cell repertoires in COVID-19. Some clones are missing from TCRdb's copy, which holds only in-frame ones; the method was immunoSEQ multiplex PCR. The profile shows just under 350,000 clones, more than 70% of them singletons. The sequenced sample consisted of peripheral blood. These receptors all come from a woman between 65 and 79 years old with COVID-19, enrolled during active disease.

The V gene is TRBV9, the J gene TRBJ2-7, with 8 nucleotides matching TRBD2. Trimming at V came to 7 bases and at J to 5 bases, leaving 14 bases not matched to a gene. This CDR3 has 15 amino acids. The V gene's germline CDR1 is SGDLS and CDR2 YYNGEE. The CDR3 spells CASGGGTRDNHEQYF. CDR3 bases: TGTGCCAGCGGAGGAGGGACTAGAGATAACCACGAGCAGTACTTC.

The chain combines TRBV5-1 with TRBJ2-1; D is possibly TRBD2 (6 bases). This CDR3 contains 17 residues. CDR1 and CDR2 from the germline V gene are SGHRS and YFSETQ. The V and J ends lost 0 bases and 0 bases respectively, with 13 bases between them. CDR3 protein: CASSLGFAGSSYNEQFF. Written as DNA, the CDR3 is TGCGCCAGCAGCTTGGGTTTCGCGGGGAGCTCCTACAATGAGCAGTTCTTC.

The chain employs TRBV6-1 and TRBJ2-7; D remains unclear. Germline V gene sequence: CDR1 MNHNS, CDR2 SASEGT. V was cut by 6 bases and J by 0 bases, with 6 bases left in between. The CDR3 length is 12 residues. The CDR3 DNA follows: TGTGCCAGCAGCTCCCTCTCCTACGAGCAGTACTTC. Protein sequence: CASSSLSYEQYF.

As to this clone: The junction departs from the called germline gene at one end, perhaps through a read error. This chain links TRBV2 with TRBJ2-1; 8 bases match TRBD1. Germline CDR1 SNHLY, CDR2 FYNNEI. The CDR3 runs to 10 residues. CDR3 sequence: CASKTTGALF. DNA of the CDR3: TGTGCCAGCAAGACGACAGGGGCCCTCTTC.

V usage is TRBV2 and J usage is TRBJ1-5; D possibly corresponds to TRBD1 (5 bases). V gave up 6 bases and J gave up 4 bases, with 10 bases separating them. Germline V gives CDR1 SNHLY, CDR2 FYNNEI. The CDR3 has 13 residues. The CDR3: CASRDNLNQPQHF. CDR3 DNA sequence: TGTGCCAGCAGGGACAACCTTAATCAGCCCCAGCATTTT.

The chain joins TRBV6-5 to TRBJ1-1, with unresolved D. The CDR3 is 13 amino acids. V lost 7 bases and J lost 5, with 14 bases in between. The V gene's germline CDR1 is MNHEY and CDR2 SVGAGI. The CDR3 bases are TGTGCCAGCAAGGATGAACGACTAACTGAAGCTTTCTTT. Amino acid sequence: CASKDERLTEAFF.

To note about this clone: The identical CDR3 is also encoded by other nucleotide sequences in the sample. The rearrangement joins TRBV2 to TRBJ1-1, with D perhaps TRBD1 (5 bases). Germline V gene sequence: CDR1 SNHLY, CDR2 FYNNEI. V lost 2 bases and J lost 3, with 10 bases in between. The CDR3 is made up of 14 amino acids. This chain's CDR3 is CASSEMGGDTEAFF. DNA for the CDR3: TGTGCCAGCAGTGAAATGGGGGGGGACACTGAAGCTTTCTTT.

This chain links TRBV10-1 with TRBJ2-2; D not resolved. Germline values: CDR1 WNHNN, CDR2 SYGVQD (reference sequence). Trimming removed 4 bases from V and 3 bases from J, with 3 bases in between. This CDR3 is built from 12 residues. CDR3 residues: CASSVDTGELFF. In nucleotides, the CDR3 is TGCGCCAGCAGTGTCGACACCGGGGAGCTGTTTTTT.